These T cell receptor beta chains were read from a single sample in a study of molecular identifiers for immune sequencing clone quantification. TCRdb re-called the PCR reads with MiXCR, one entry per CDR3 protein. The sample contains about 510,000 distinct CDR3 sequences, 20% to 25% of which appear only once. The material sequenced was naive CD8+ T cells from blood, with Jurkat cell RNA spiked in. The source of these receptors is a human donor in good health. Some libraries in this study had Jurkat cell RNA spiked in. CDR3s leave out the opening cysteine and the closing phenylalanine or tryptophan. Some rows mark clone size as missing; the rest say once, few, many or name a class of expanded clone.

-,TRBV9,TRBJ2-5,ASSISGSSKETQY
few,TRBV2,TRBJ2-1,ASSPGARDEQF
-,TRBV28,TRBJ1-1,ASSLWRQGAMMDTEAF
many,TRBV30,TRBJ1-1,AWSASHNTEAF
few,TRBV19,TRBJ2-3,ASNTGQGSTDTQY
many,TRBV5-1,TRBJ1-1,ASSLVSGGVGTEAF
-,TRBV27,TRBJ1-5,ASSTRGAGQPQH
many,TRBV2,TRBJ1-5,ASSEWGNSNQPQH
-,TRBV12-3/TRBV12-4,TRBJ2-7,ASSHSFGGAYEQY
few,TRBV7-9,TRBJ1-1,ASQGRKTEAF
-,TRBV2,TRBJ1-6,ASRGLLGQGASPLH
once,TRBV27,TRBJ2-3,ASSPRDVYLTDTQY
many,TRBV4-3,TRBJ1-1,ASSQDLGHEAF
-,TRBV19,TRBJ1-1,ASSAGQHMSTEAF
many,TRBV4-3,TRBJ1-5,ASSEDRGNNQPQH
-,TRBV15,TRBJ2-7,ASSRDWTGNEQY
many,TRBV27,TRBJ1-6,ASSLSGFSYNSPLH
many,TRBV3-1,TRBJ2-4,ASSQEGRNIQY
many,TRBV6-4,TRBJ2-1,ASSPGQGYNEQF
many,TRBV9,TRBJ2-2,ASSPSGVNTGELF
-,TRBV2,TRBJ2-7,ASSEAQGTGSSYEQY
many,TRBV7-9,TRBJ1-1,ASSLFETGKNTEAF
many,TRBV20-1,TRBJ2-3,SATSARTSTDTQY